This T cell receptor (beta chain) was profiled in a study of control samples from healthy donors and cancer patients. Sequenced by immunoSEQ multiplex PCR; TCRdb stores in-frame clones only, minus some. The data show approximately 140,000 clones, roughly 86% seen once. The CDR3 has 15 residues. Germline V gene data show CDR1 as PRHDT and CDR2 as FYEKMQ (reference sequence). With 2 bases clipped from V and 5 bases from J, the junction kept 4 bases outside the gene matches. This chain uses TRBV13 with TRBJ2-1; 9 bases fit TRBD2. The sequenced sample was PBMCs. The sequence came from a man in his forties or fifties with head and neck cancer. The CDR3: CASSLPSGADNEQFF. The CDR3 DNA sequence: TGTGCCAGCAGCTTACCTAGCGGGGCCGACAATGAGCAGTTCTTC.